This TCR beta chain was found in a study of blood T cells in healthy people across ages. As for the study in general: T cells yielded about one barcoded beta molecule per two cells through template switching. The study, taken as a whole, reports: Relative to aged donors, long-lived donors carried more naive CD4+ cells and displayed higher diversity.

The individuals who served as donors were healthy Caucasians living in Russia, aged roughly 6 to 100. Note on this clonotype: Its cognate antigen is unknown.

Germline values: CDR1 SGHTA, CDR2 FQGNSA. This CDR3 contains 13 residues. Trimming took 3 bases from V and 10 from J, leaving 13 bases between them. Then a second PCR, running roughly 7 to 12 cycles, was carried out with a sample-barcoded 5' primer and a J-beta primer mix. Each cDNA molecule received a tag from a template-switch adaptor that had 12 random nucleotides. TCRdb itself ran the 5' RACE reads through MiXCR, one entry per CDR3 protein. The data contain almost 800,000 distinct CDR3 sequences, more than 45% of them seen just once; the ten biggest clones take up 22%. This chain connects TRBV7-2 to TRBJ2-1; D gene unclear. This TCR was recovered from a young man in good health. Sequenced material: blood. DNA for the CDR3: TGTGCCAGCAGCTTGGGCACCGCGAGGGAGCAGTTCTTC. Protein: CASSLGTAREQFF.